This entry lists 30 T cell receptor beta chains sequenced from one sample in a study of blood T cell repertoires in COVID-19. Sequencing used immunoSEQ multiplex PCR; TCRdb keeps in-frame clones, though not all of them. The sample holds 68,000 or so clones, 88% seen once. The sample comprised peripheral blood. These receptor sequences come from a human donor in a cohort sampled during active COVID-19.

This clone was seen more than once but under ten times. This chain uses TRBV10-1 with TRBJ1-3, with a weak D call TRBD1 (5 bases). V was trimmed by 0 bases and J by 4 bases, leaving 10 bases between them. The CDR3 spans 15 residues. Germline V gene sequence: CDR1 WNHNN, CDR2 SYGVQD (reference sequence). CDR3 nucleotides: TGCGCCAGCAGTGAGTCGGGGACTGACGGAAACACCATATATTTT. As protein: CASSESGTDGNTIYF.

The rearrangement uses TRBV9 and TRBJ1-1, with D maybe TRBD1 (5 bases). V lost 5 bases and J 0 bases, leaving 14 bases between the germline ends. CDR3 size: 15 residues. In germline, CDR1 is SGDLS, CDR2 YYNGEE. The CDR3 nucleotides are TGTGCCAGCAGTCAAGGCAGGGCCCTGAACACTGAAGCTTTCTTT. It codes for CASSQGRALNTEAFF.

V is TRBV7-9 and J is TRBJ1-1; no firm D call. The CDR3 spans 15 residues. CDR1 is SEHNR, CDR2 FQNEAQ, per germline (reference sequence). The V gene lost 5 bases and the J gene lost 2 bases, with 15 bases spanning the gap. The CDR3: CASSPRVGPNTEAFF. The CDR3 DNA reads TGTGCCAGCAGCCCGAGGGTAGGGCCCAACACTGAAGCTTTCTTT.

J is TRBJ1-4 and V is TRBV10-3; perhaps TRBD1 as D (6 bases). CDR3 length equals 14 residues. CDR1 ENHRY and CDR2 SYGVKD come from the germline V gene. Deletions cut 8 bases from V and 6 bases from J, with 16 bases between. CDR3 in DNA: TGTGCCATCCGCTTCGCCGAGGGGGATGAAAAACTGTTTTTT. It specifies CAIRFAEGDEKLFF.

V is TRBV29-1 and J is TRBJ2-7; D call uncertain. CDR1 SQVTM and CDR2 ANQGSEA come from the germline V gene. The CDR3 totals 11 residues. V was trimmed by 7 bases and J by 1 base, leaving 8 bases between them. CDR3 DNA sequence: TGCAGCGGCAGGATTTCCTACGAGCAGTACTTC. Amino acids: CSGRISYEQYF.

This clone was seen a few times. This chain links TRBV6-6 with TRBJ1-1, with D uncertain. Germline loops: CDR1 MNHNY, CDR2 SVGAGI (reference sequence). There are 13 residues in the CDR3. The ends were cut back, 6 bases at V and 0 bases at J, with 8 bases in the middle. CDR3 in amino acids: CASRLEMNTEAFF. The CDR3 DNA reads TGTGCCAGCAGACTGGAGATGAACACTGAAGCTTTCTTT.

J is TRBJ1-1 and V is TRBV5-5, with D possibly TRBD1 on 5 matching bases. The CDR3 covers 18 residues. Germline CDR1 is SGHKS and CDR2 is YYEKEE (reference sequence). Trimming took 2 bases from V and 4 from J, leaving 24 bases between them. The CDR3 DNA reads TGTGCCAGCAGCTTTTCTCTTACAGGTGTTGGGTCGGGCACTGAAGCTTTCTTT. Encoded protein: CASSFSLTGVGSGTEAFF.

This clone is a singleton in its sample. The V and J genes are TRBV28 and TRBJ2-1, with 9 positions matching TRBD1. Per the germline V gene, CDR1 is MDHEN and CDR2 is SYDVKM. This CDR3 region has 16 residues. The V gene end was trimmed by 4 bases and the J gene end by 5 bases; junction bases not matched to a gene: 9. The CDR3: CASSSYRGRYNNEQFF. In nucleotides, the CDR3 is TGTGCCAGCAGTTCCTACAGGGGGCGATACAACAATGAGCAGTTCTTC.

The V and J genes are TRBV2 and TRBJ2-7, with TRBD2 identical over 7 bases. The V segment lost 3 bases and the J segment 4 bases; nucleotides outside the gene matches: 3. From germline, CDR1 is SNHLY and CDR2 FYNNEI. This CDR3 contains 13 residues. The CDR3 sequence is CASSDGGRYEQYF. Written as DNA, the CDR3 is TGTGCCAGCAGTGACGGGGGGAGGTACGAGCAGTACTTC.

The chain combines TRBV25-1 with TRBJ1-2, with 8 bases lining up with TRBD1. With V trimmed by 8 bases and J by 5 bases, 4 bases remained unmatched. Germline V gene sequence: CDR1 MGHDK, CDR2 SYGVNS. CDR3 size: 12 residues. CDR3 sequence (DNA): TGTGCCAGCGGTGGGACAGGTTATGGCTACACCTTC. Translating gives CASGGTGYGYTF.

This chain joins TRBV19 and TRBJ2-7, with 8 bases matching TRBD1. CDR3 length: 18 residues. The J segment lost 2 bases and the V segment lost 3 bases, leaving 15 bases of the junction unmatched. Germline loops: CDR1 LNHDA, CDR2 SQIVND (reference sequence). The CDR3 DNA follows: TGTGCCAGTAGTATGTTACCCGGACAGGGATCAATCGCCTACGAGCAGTACTTC. This sequence encodes CASSMLPGQGSIAYEQYF.

By share of the sample, this clone is medium-sized (0.01 to 0.1%). The chain has TRBV28 and TRBJ1-3; 7 positions match TRBD1. J lost 0 bases, V lost 4 bases, and 6 bases had no gene match. Per the germline V gene, CDR1 is MDHEN and CDR2 is SYDVKM. The CDR3 has 16 amino acids. CDR3 nucleotides: TGTGCCAGCAGTTGGACAGGTGAAAACTCTGGAAACACCATATATTTT. Amino acids: CASSWTGENSGNTIYF.

This chain uses TRBV7-2 with TRBJ2-7; 13 bases align to TRBD2. Germline trimming cut 5 bases from V and 4 bases from J; bases unmatched to any gene: 5. The CDR3 length is 15 residues. Germline assignment: CDR1 SGHTA and CDR2 FQGNSA. In DNA, the CDR3 is TGTGCCAGCAGCCCCCGGACTAGCGGGAGATACGAGCAGTACTTC. It codes for CASSPRTSGRYEQYF.

This chain connects TRBV2 to TRBJ1-5; 9 bases are shared with TRBD1. This CDR3 comprises 13 residues. With 6 bases clipped from V and 7 bases from J, the junction kept 4 bases outside the gene matches. Per germline, CDR1 SNHLY and CDR2 FYNNEI. CDR3 nucleotides: TGTGCCAGCAGGACAGGGGGTGGGCAGCCCCAGCATTTT. It codes for CASRTGGGQPQHF.

The rearrangement links TRBV28 to TRBJ2-5; D perhaps matches TRBD2 (6 bases). Looked up from germline, CDR1 is MDHEN and CDR2 is SYDVKM. Trimming cost V 4 bases and J 5 bases, with 14 bases left between them. CDR3 length: 14 amino acids. CDR3 in DNA: TGTGCCAGCAGTTCCCCCTCTGGGGGGGAGACCCAGTACTTC. Its translation is CASSSPSGGETQYF.

This rearrangement joins TRBV19 to TRBJ2-3; no clear D gene. Trimming removed 2 bases from V and 6 bases from J, with 9 bases in between. This CDR3 has 13 residues. Per germline, CDR1 LNHDA and CDR2 SQIVND (reference sequence). The CDR3 DNA sequence: TGTGCCAGTAGTATACAGCGAAAGGATACGCAGTATTTT. Its translation: CASSIQRKDTQYF. Full variable domain (outside the CDR3, taken from reference TRBV19 and TRBJ2-3): DGGITQSPKYLFRKEGQNVTLSCEQNLNHDAMYWYRQDPGQGLRLIYYSQIVNDFQKGDIAEGYSVSREKKESFPLTVTSAQKNPTAFYLCASSIQRKDTQYFGPGTRLTVL.

The rearrangement uses TRBV10-1 and TRBJ2-5, with TRBD1 matching over 10 bases. V shed 7 bases, J shed 2 bases, and the junction held 4 bases outside the gene matches. The CDR3 sequence is 14 residues long. The germline V gene has CDR1 WNHNN and CDR2 SYGVQD (reference sequence). CDR3 sequence reads: CASTPDRGQETQYF. The CDR3 DNA is TGCGCCAGCACTCCGGACAGGGGGCAAGAGACCCAGTACTTC.

J is TRBJ1-5 and V is TRBV28, with a weak D call TRBD1 (6 bases). V was cut by 1 base and J by 4 bases, with 11 bases left in between. This CDR3 region has 15 residues. Germline V gives CDR1 MDHEN, CDR2 SYDVKM. The CDR3 loop reads CASSLYGRGNQPQHF. The CDR3 coding sequence is TGTGCCAGCAGTTTATATGGCAGGGGAAATCAGCCCCAGCATTTT.

The sample holds a few counts of this clone. This chain connects TRBV19 to TRBJ2-2; TRBD1 agrees at 7 bases. There are 16 residues in the CDR3. Germline V lookup: CDR1 LNHDA, CDR2 SQIVND (reference sequence). With V trimmed by 4 bases and J by 6 bases, 11 bases remained unmatched. CDR3 in DNA: TGTGCCAGTAGTAGTCCGACAGGGAGAACCCCCGGGGAGCTGTTTTTT. Protein: CASSSPTGRTPGELFF.

J is TRBJ1-4 and V is TRBV28; D possibly corresponds to TRBD1 (6 bases). The CDR3 extends over 17 amino acids. The germline V and J ends were trimmed by 8 bases and 4 bases, with 23 bases remaining between them. Germline assignment: CDR1 MDHEN and CDR2 SYDVKM. CDR3 protein: CASLGAFGTRNNEKLFF. As DNA, the CDR3 is TGTGCCAGCCTGGGGGCCTTCGGGACACGGAATAATGAAAAACTGTTTTTT.

This sequence joins TRBV16 and TRBJ1-4; possible D gene TRBD1, 5 bases. The length of the CDR3 is 13 residues. Trimming shortened V by 7 bases and J by 8 bases, and 14 bases separated the two germline ends. Looked up from germline, CDR1 is KGHSY and CDR2 is FQNENV. The CDR3, as DNA: TGTGCCAGCAAGATATCACAGGCGGAAAAACTGTTTTTT. Protein product: CASKISQAEKLFF.

This chain connects TRBV5-1 to TRBJ1-4, with D perhaps matching TRBD1 (5 bases). Trimming stripped 4 bases from V and 8 bases from J, with 15 bases between. Germline V gene sequence: CDR1 SGHRS, CDR2 YFSETQ. CDR3 length: 14 amino acids. CDR3 sequence (DNA): TGCGCCAGCAGCCGGTCGGGGGACGGAGAAAAACTGTTTTTT. Translating gives CASSRSGDGEKLFF.

V is TRBV2 and J is TRBJ1-2; 8 bases are shared with TRBD1. J lost 8 bases, V lost 5 bases, and 7 bases had no gene match. CDR3 length: 13 amino acids. Germline loops: CDR1 SNHLY, CDR2 FYNNEI. CDR3 bases: TGTGCCAGCAGTCCTGACAGGGGTAAGGGCTACACCTTC. This gives the protein CASSPDRGKGYTF.

V and J are TRBV12-3 or TRBV12-4 and TRBJ1-1; no clear D gene. V lost 4 bases and J lost 5, with 8 bases in between. The CDR3 covers 12 residues. In DNA, the CDR3 is TGTGCCAGCAGTTCCGGGAGAACTGAAGCTTTCTTT. Protein product: CASSSGRTEAFF.

The chain combines TRBV27 with TRBJ2-2; TRBD2 aligns across 11 bases. The trim removed 6 bases at V and 0 bases at J, leaving 0 bases unmatched. CDR1 MNHEY and CDR2 SMNVEV come from the germline V gene (reference sequence). CDR3 length: 15 amino acids. CDR3 amino acids: CASRGLAANTGELFF. In DNA, the CDR3 is TGTGCCAGCAGGGGACTAGCGGCGAACACCGGGGAGCTGTTTTTT.

The rearrangement uses TRBV5-1 and TRBJ2-5; TRBD2 is a possible D gene (5 bases). Germline V gene sequence: CDR1 SGHRS, CDR2 YFSETQ. CDR3 length equals 14 residues. Trimming shortened V by 3 bases and J by 4 bases, and 13 bases separated the two germline ends. CDR3 nucleotide sequence: TGCGCCAGCAGCTCCGAACCGGGAAGAGAGACCCAGTACTTC. Translated, it gives CASSSEPGRETQYF.

The rearrangement links TRBV10-3 to TRBJ2-3; 8 bases align to TRBD2. The CDR3 length is 16 residues. Germline lookup yields CDR1 ENHRY and CDR2 SYGVKD. V trimming: 3 bases; J trimming: 4 bases; junction bases outside the gene matches: 9. CDR3: CAISDIGGGLSDTQYF. The CDR3 DNA reads as TGTGCCATCAGTGATATCGGCGGGGGGCTATCAGATACGCAGTATTTT.

The chain joins TRBV5-8 to TRBJ2-3; D gene unclear. CDR3 length equals 16 residues. The V and J ends lost 0 bases and 0 bases respectively, with 11 bases between them. Per germline, CDR1 SGHTS and CDR2 YDEGEE. CDR3 sequence: CASSLEIGWSTDTQYF. DNA of the CDR3: TGTGCCAGCAGCTTGGAGATCGGTTGGAGCACAGATACGCAGTATTTT.

The V gene is TRBV6-5, the J gene TRBJ1-3; D perhaps matches TRBD1 (5 bases). Trimming removed 8 bases from V and 1 base from J, with 12 bases in between. Per the germline V gene, CDR1 is MNHEY and CDR2 is SVGAGI. The CDR3 has 14 amino acids. The CDR3 bases are TGTGCCAGCGCCCTGGGGGGGTCTGGAAACACCATATATTTT. Translating gives CASALGGSGNTIYF.

This clone was seen ten or more times. The V call is TRBV6-1, the J call TRBJ2-5, with D maybe TRBD1 (6 bases). Germline CDR1 MNHNS, CDR2 SASEGT. V lost 1 base and J 2 bases, leaving 11 bases between the germline ends. There are 15 residues in the CDR3. The CDR3 is CASSEVQGEQETQYF. In DNA form, the CDR3 reads TGTGCCAGCAGTGAAGTACAGGGAGAACAAGAGACCCAGTACTTC.